The 32 T cell receptor beta chains reported below all come from one sample, sequenced in a study of vaccination effects on CD4 cells after COVID-19. After expansion with viral peptide pools in the ViraFEST assay, antigen-specific CD4+ T cells were sequenced. Following 10 days of culture, CD4+ T cells were isolated. The antigens of these receptors remain unknown. Assay: immunoSEQ multiplex PCR; the TCRdb copy retains only in-frame clones and omits some. The sample lists approximately 87,000 clones; approximately 74% were seen once. Sequencing used CD4+ T cells from PBMCs cultured with HCoV-229E spike peptides, obtained before COVID-19 vaccination. These receptors all come from a human donor who received a COVID-19 vaccine.

The V gene is TRBV5-1, the J gene TRBJ2-2; D uncertain. Germline CDR1 is SGHRS and CDR2 is YFSETQ. The CDR3 runs to 14 residues. Trimming pared 4 bases from V and 4 bases from J, leaving 11 bases between. CDR3 residues: CASSPKTSTGELFF. The DNA of the CDR3 is TGCGCCAGCAGCCCGAAGACAAGCACCGGGGAGCTGTTTTTT. Drawing the rest from reference TRBV5-1 and TRBJ2-2, the complete variable domain is KAGVTQTPRYLIKTRGQQVTLSCSPISGHRSVSWYQQTPGQGLQFLFEYFSETQRNKGNFPGRFSGRQFSNSRSEMNVSTLELGDSALYLCASSPKTSTGELFFGEGSRLTVL.

The rearrangement links TRBV6-4 to TRBJ2-3, with TRBD2 matching over 8 bases. This CDR3 spans 14 amino acids. With 6 bases clipped from V and 2 bases from J, the junction kept 4 bases outside the gene matches. The germline gives CDR1 MRHNA, CDR2 SNTAGT. CDR3 sequence (DNA): TGTGCCAGCAGAGCGGGGGCCTCCACAGATACGCAGTATTTT. Its translation: CASRAGASTDTQYF.

The rearrangement joins TRBV5-1 to TRBJ2-1; D gene uncertain. In germline, CDR1 is SGHRS, CDR2 YFSETQ. The V end was cut by 0 bases, the J end by 0 bases, with 7 bases between. The CDR3 runs to 15 residues. Written as DNA, the CDR3 is TGCGCCAGCAGCTTGGTGGCTTACTCCTACAATGAGCAGTTCTTC. Residues: CASSLVAYSYNEQFF.

V and J are TRBV7-6 and TRBJ1-5; 8 nucleotides line up with TRBD1. CDR3 length: 15 residues. Losses at the gene ends were 5 bases for V and 0 bases for J; bases not matched to a gene: 3. Germline CDR1 SGHVS, CDR2 FNYEAQ. This CDR3 reads CASSPGQDSNQPQHF. The CDR3 DNA sequence: TGTGCCAGCAGCCCGGGACAGGATAGCAATCAGCCCCAGCATTTT.

The rearrangement joins TRBV19 to TRBJ2-3; D might be TRBD1 or TRBD2, each matching 6 bases. Germline-derived CDR1 and CDR2 are LNHDA and SQIVND (reference sequence). Trimming cost V 5 bases and J 6 bases, with 12 bases left between them. This CDR3 is built from 13 residues. This chain's CDR3 is CASSPQGGDTQYF. The CDR3 nucleotides read TGTGCCAGTAGTCCTCAAGGGGGGGATACGCAGTATTTT.

The chain carries TRBV7-8 and TRBJ2-7, with a possible D match to TRBD1 (6 bases). The length of the CDR3 is 15 residues. Trimming stripped 1 base from V and 2 bases from J, with 12 bases between. Per germline, CDR1 SGHVS and CDR2 FQNEAQ. CDR3 amino acids: CASSLGQVGAYEQYV. The CDR3 DNA reads as TGTGCCAGCAGCTTAGGACAGGTGGGGGCCTACGAGCAGTACGTC.

This clone showed up just a few times. The chain carries TRBV6-2 or TRBV6-3 and TRBJ1-5, with D perhaps TRBD1 (6 bases). This CDR3 region has 16 residues. The germline CDR1 and CDR2 sequences are MNHEY and SVGEGT. The V end was cut by 1 base, the J end by 7 bases, with 17 bases between. CDR3 DNA sequence: TGTGCCAGCAGTTACTACGGGGGCATTTCGGAACAGCCCCAGCATTTT. This codes for CASSYYGGISEQPQHF.

This chain joins TRBV18 and TRBJ2-7, with TRBD1 matching over 12 bases. This CDR3 region has 16 residues. Per germline, CDR1 KGHSH and CDR2 LQKENI. After removal of 3 bases from V and 4 bases from J, the junction contained 7 bases not matched to a gene. The CDR3 reads CASSPGQGAFSYEQYV. For the CDR3, the DNA is TGTGCCAGCTCACCGGGACAGGGGGCCTTTTCATACGAGCAGTACGTC.

This clone was found a few times. V is TRBV5-1 and J is TRBJ1-6, with D uncertain. Trimming left V 0 bases short and J 7 bases short, with 11 bases between. The CDR3 is 15 amino acids. Germline loops: CDR1 SGHRS, CDR2 YFSETQ. CDR3 region: CASSLDLGGNSPLHF. CDR3 bases: TGCGCCAGCAGCTTGGATCTGGGAGGCAATTCACCCCTCCACTTT.

This clone was observed a few times. J is TRBJ2-5 and V is TRBV6-5; TRBD2 matches at 8 bases. This CDR3 is built from 13 residues. Germline loops: CDR1 MNHEY, CDR2 SVGAGI. With V trimmed by 8 bases and J by 5 bases, 7 bases remained unmatched. The CDR3 region is CASRHLAGETQYF. The CDR3 DNA follows: TGTGCCAGCCGGCACTTAGCGGGGGAGACCCAGTACTTC.

The J gene is TRBJ2-7, the V gene TRBV6-2 or TRBV6-3; TRBD1 is a possible D gene (6 bases). V was shortened by 2 bases and J by 3 bases, with 14 bases between the two germline ends. Germline V gene lookup returns CDR1 MNHEY and CDR2 SVGEGT. CDR3 length: 15 residues. The CDR3 protein is CASSYTPDRHYEQYV. The CDR3 coding sequence is TGTGCCAGCAGTTACACACCAGACAGGCACTACGAGCAGTACGTC.

A single count supports this clone. The chain combines TRBV6-6 with TRBJ2-2; D call uncertain. The ends were cut back, 6 bases at V and 4 bases at J, with 9 bases in the middle. This CDR3 region has 13 residues. Per germline, CDR1 MNHNY and CDR2 SVGAGI (reference sequence). The DNA for the CDR3 is TGTGCCAGCAGCCGGACGGGCACCGGGGAGCTGTTTTTT. Protein: CASSRTGTGELFF.

The chain links TRBV11-2 to TRBJ2-1; D could derive from TRBD1 or TRBD2 (5 bases each). There are 14 residues in the CDR3. The V end lost 5 bases, the J end lost 3 bases, and 11 bases lay between the germline ends. Germline CDR1 is SGHAT and CDR2 is FQNNGV. In nucleotides, the CDR3 is TGTGCCAGCAGCCTAGGGACGGGCTACAATGAGCAGTTCTTC. It codes for CASSLGTGYNEQFF.

This clone occurred a few times. This sequence joins TRBV7-2 and TRBJ2-2, with unresolved D. Per the germline V gene, CDR1 is SGHTA and CDR2 is FQGNSA. The CDR3 is 17 residues long. V shed 2 bases and J shed 0 bases, with 13 bases lying between them. CDR3 DNA: TGTGCCAGCAGCTTAAATTCAGGATTCCCGAACACCGGGGAGCTGTTTTTT. Translating it yields CASSLNSGFPNTGELFF.

The chain has TRBV10-3 and TRBJ2-6, with 7 bases aligning to TRBD2. Germline V gives CDR1 ENHRY, CDR2 SYGVKD. V gave up 0 bases and J gave up 3 bases; unmatched junction bases: 11. This CDR3 region has 19 residues. The CDR3 coding sequence is TGTGCCATCAGTGAGTCAGAGTACCTGGGGGGGAATGGGGCCAACGTCCTGACTTTC. It yields the protein CAISESEYLGGNGANVLTF.

The chain links TRBV4-3 to TRBJ2-6; TRBD1 matches 10 bases. The germline V gene encodes CDR1 LGHNA and CDR2 YSLEER. The length of the CDR3 is 18 residues. V was pared by 0 bases and J by 3 bases, with 5 bases of the junction left unmatched. The CDR3 loop is CASSQEDRGWSGANVLTF. The CDR3, as DNA: TGCGCCAGCAGCCAAGAGGACAGGGGGTGGAGTGGGGCCAACGTCCTGACTTTC.

This chain connects TRBV5-5 to TRBJ2-2; the D is unclear. The CDR3 is 14 residues long. CDR1 and CDR2 (germline): SGHKS, YYEKEE (reference sequence). Deletions cut 4 bases from V and 1 base from J, with 8 bases between. The DNA of the CDR3 is TGTGCCAGCAGCGATACAGTGAACACCGGGGAGCTGTTTTTT. Its protein is CASSDTVNTGELFF.

The J gene is TRBJ2-1, the V gene TRBV2, with 8 positions matching TRBD2. Losses at the gene ends were 7 bases for V and 7 bases for J; bases not matched to a gene: 3. The CDR3 spans 12 residues. Germline V gene sequence: CDR1 SNHLY, CDR2 FYNNEI. The CDR3: CASIERGNEQFF. For the CDR3, the DNA is TGTGCCAGCATCGAGCGGGGGAATGAGCAGTTCTTC.

The V call is TRBV14, the J call TRBJ2-3; a possible D gene is TRBD2 (6 bases). The germline V gene encodes CDR1 SGHDN and CDR2 FVKESK. The CDR3 has 15 residues. V lost 4 bases to trimming and J lost 6 bases, with 17 bases between them. The CDR3 DNA reads TGTGCCAGCAGCCGCGGGATCCTCATGGGGGATACGCAGTATTTT. Translation: CASSRGILMGDTQYF. Drawing the rest from reference TRBV14 and TRBJ2-3, the complete variable domain is EAGVTQFPSHSVIEKGQTVTLRCDPISGHDNLYWYRRVMGKEIKFLLHFVKESKQDESGMPNNRFLAERTGGTYSTLKVQPAELEDSGVYFCASSRGILMGDTQYFGPGTRLTVL.

Here the CDR3 reads CASSLGSQGAFPQHF. The CDR3 coding sequence is TGTGCCAGCAGCTTAGGATCGCAGGGGGCATTCCCCCAGCATTTT. V usage is TRBV7-2 and J usage is TRBJ1-5, with 8 bases identical to TRBD1. The V and J ends lost 1 base and 10 bases, in that order; junction bases with no gene match: 9. Germline V gives CDR1 SGHTA, CDR2 FQGNSA. CDR3 length: 15 amino acids. The variable domain in full, completed from reference TRBV7-2 and TRBJ1-5, reads GAGVSQSPSNKVTEKGKDVELRCDPISGHTALYWYRQSLGQGLEFLIYFQGNSAPDKSGLPSDRFSAERTGGSVSTLTIQRTQQEDSAVYLCASSLGSQGAFPQHFGDGTRLSIL.

The rearrangement uses TRBV18 and TRBJ1-4; 8 nucleotides line up with TRBD1. The CDR3 consists of 15 residues. V was pared by 5 bases and J by 4 bases, with 6 bases of the junction left unmatched. The germline CDR1 and CDR2 sequences are KGHSH and LQKENI. CDR3 DNA sequence: TGTGCCAGCTCAGCAGACAGGGGCGGTAATGAAAAACTGTTTTTT. Translated: CASSADRGGNEKLFF.

The rearrangement uses TRBV19 and TRBJ1-5, with D perhaps matching TRBD1 (6 bases). The CDR3 loop spans 16 amino acids. Germline V gene sequence: CDR1 LNHDA, CDR2 SQIVND (reference sequence). Deletions cut 2 bases from V and 2 bases from J, with 13 bases between. The CDR3 here is CASSITGNGRNQPQHF. In DNA form, the CDR3 reads TGTGCCAGTAGTATAACAGGGAACGGGCGCAATCAGCCCCAGCATTTT.

The chain's CDR3 is CASSNRVEAFF. CDR3 nucleotides: TGTGCCAGTAGCAACAGGGTTGAAGCTTTCTTT. The chain employs TRBV19 and TRBJ1-1; the D gene is possibly TRBD1 (6 bases). The CDR3 is made up of 11 amino acids. Germline V gene data show CDR1 as LNHDA and CDR2 as SQIVND (reference sequence). V shed 6 bases and J shed 7 bases, with 9 bases lying between them.

J is TRBJ2-5 and V is TRBV5-1, with D perhaps TRBD1 (5 bases). Trimming shortened V by 0 bases and J by 0 bases, and 15 bases separated the two germline ends. CDR1 and CDR2 from the germline V gene are SGHRS and YFSETQ. The CDR3 consists of 17 residues. Here the CDR3 reads CASSLANLKGYQETQYF. The CDR3 DNA follows: TGCGCCAGCAGCTTGGCCAACCTTAAGGGGTACCAAGAGACCCAGTACTTC.

The rearrangement uses TRBV5-1 and TRBJ2-4, with a tentative D call TRBD1 (6 bases). Trimming removed 0 bases from V and 0 bases from J, with 7 bases in between. The CDR3 has 15 amino acids. CDR1 is SGHRS, CDR2 YFSETQ, per germline. CDR3 in amino acids: CASSLAGAAKNIQYF. In DNA, the CDR3 is TGCGCCAGCAGCTTGGCAGGGGCAGCCAAAAACATTCAGTACTTC.

DNA of the CDR3: TGTGCCATCAGTGAGTCTGGGGGCCAAGAGACCCAGTACTTC. Its protein product is CAISESGGQETQYF. J is TRBJ2-5 and V is TRBV10-3, with D perhaps TRBD1 or TRBD2 (5 bases each). The CDR3 is made up of 14 amino acids. Deletions cut 0 bases from V and 1 base from J, with 6 bases between. Per germline, CDR1 ENHRY and CDR2 SYGVKD.

CDR3 DNA: TGTGCCACCGAGGCGGATGAGCAGTTCTTC. Translated, it gives CATEADEQFF. The chain is built from TRBV28 and TRBJ2-1; no reliable D call. Per germline, CDR1 MDHEN and CDR2 SYDVKM. Trimming took 10 bases from V and 8 from J, leaving 9 bases between them. The CDR3 runs to 10 residues.

The V gene is TRBV27, the J gene TRBJ1-1; no clear D gene. CDR3 size: 13 residues. Looked up from germline, CDR1 is MNHEY and CDR2 is SMNVEV (reference sequence). The ends were cut back, 3 bases at V and 1 base at J, with 6 bases in the middle. CDR3 loop: CASSFVENTEAFF. For the CDR3, the DNA is TGTGCCAGCAGTTTTGTAGAGAACACTGAAGCTTTCTTT.

This clone was seen only a few times. This chain's CDR3 is CASWAEINYGYTF. DNA for the CDR3: TGTGCCAGCTGGGCAGAGATTAACTATGGCTACACCTTC. V usage is TRBV6-5 and J usage is TRBJ1-2; D ambiguous. The CDR3 is 13 amino acids. Trimming left V 8 bases short and J 1 base short, with 11 bases between. The germline V gene encodes CDR1 MNHEY and CDR2 SVGAGI.

The chain combines TRBV15 with TRBJ1-1, with D unclear. Per germline, CDR1 LNHNV and CDR2 YYDKDF (reference sequence). The CDR3 consists of 16 residues. Trimming took off 5 bases at V and 1 base at J, with 17 bases between the two ends. The CDR3 DNA follows: TGTGCCACCAGCCGGGCCTTTGGGGTGGCGAACACTGAAGCTTTCTTT. It codes for CATSRAFGVANTEAFF.

J is TRBJ1-5 and V is TRBV7-2; D may be TRBD1 (5 bases). The germline V and J ends were trimmed by 3 bases and 4 bases, with 7 bases remaining between them. This CDR3 contains 13 residues. The germline V gene encodes CDR1 SGHTA and CDR2 FQGNSA. The CDR3 here is CASSFGGNQPQHF. DNA for the CDR3: TGTGCCAGCAGCTTTGGGGGGAATCAGCCCCAGCATTTT.

The V gene is TRBV5-1, the J gene TRBJ1-2; no definite D call. The CDR3 has 13 amino acids. Trimming pared 7 bases from V and 7 bases from J, leaving 17 bases between. Germline assignment: CDR1 SGHRS and CDR2 YFSETQ. The CDR3 loop reads CASSWERSGGYTF. CDR3 DNA: TGCGCCAGCTCATGGGAGAGGAGTGGTGGCTACACCTTC.